The 30 T cell receptor beta chains below come from one sample, sequenced in a study of cytomegalovirus exposure and HLA in healthy donors. It was with 60 Vbeta and 13 Jbeta primers that the PCR ran. Measured with immunoSEQ multiplex PCR; TCRdb has only the in-frame clones, and not every one. The table has around 100,000 clones, around 80% seen once. Material for sequencing was PBMCs. Receptors were obtained from a male donor in good health and CMV-seropositive.

V and J are TRBV30 and TRBJ2-7; possible D gene TRBD1, 6 bases. Deletions cut 4 bases from V and 0 bases from J, with 19 bases between. CDR1 and CDR2 (germline): GTSNPN, SVGIG (reference sequence). This CDR3 has 16 amino acids. CDR3 DNA: TGTGCCTGGATTCAAGGGACAACAGAAAGCTCCTACGAGCAGTACTTC. This sequence encodes CAWIQGTTESSYEQYF. Filled out from reference TRBV30 and TRBJ2-7, the complete variable domain reads SQTIHQWPATLVQPVGSPLSLECTVEGTSNPNLYWYRQAAGRGLQLLFYSVGIGQISSEVPQNLSASRPQDRQFILSSKKLLLSDSGFYLCAWIQGTTESSYEQYFGPGTRLTVT.

The chain couples TRBV6-5 to TRBJ2-3, with 7 positions matching TRBD2. The CDR3 sequence is 15 residues long. The V and J ends lost 4 bases and 0 bases, in that order; junction bases with no gene match: 4. Germline CDR1 reads MNHEY; CDR2 reads SVGAGI. The CDR3 region is CASSSKAGSTDTQYF. DNA of the CDR3: TGTGCCAGCAGTTCCAAAGCGGGGAGCACAGATACGCAGTATTTT.

The chain carries TRBV11-2 and TRBJ2-3; 7 bases are a match to TRBD1. Germline values: CDR1 SGHAT, CDR2 FQNNGV. This CDR3 spans 15 amino acids. J was trimmed by 5 bases and V by 1 base; bases with no gene match: 6. CDR3 amino acids: CASSLGTGLIDTQYF. The CDR3 DNA is TGTGCCAGCAGCTTAGGGACAGGACTTATAGATACGCAGTATTTT.

This chain uses TRBV4-1 with TRBJ2-2, with TRBD2 matching over 7 bases. CDR1 and CDR2 (germline): MGHRA, YSYEKL. Trimming at V came to 2 bases and at J to 5 bases, leaving 11 bases not matched to a gene. This CDR3 contains 17 residues. CDR3 sequence reads: CASSQILREGRTGELFF. The CDR3 DNA is TGCGCCAGCAGCCAAATATTGAGGGAGGGCCGGACCGGGGAGCTGTTTTTT.

The chain employs TRBV27 and TRBJ2-3, with 13 positions matching TRBD2. Germline CDR1 and CDR2: MNHEY and SMNVEV (reference sequence). V shed 4 bases, J shed 4 bases, and the junction held 2 bases outside the gene matches. The CDR3 is 15 amino acids. The CDR3: CASSSLAGGPDTQYF. The DNA for the CDR3 is TGTGCCAGCAGTTCACTAGCGGGGGGGCCAGATACGCAGTATTTT.

The chain is built from TRBV5-1 and TRBJ2-2, with 11 positions matching TRBD1. With 4 bases clipped from V and 3 bases from J, the junction kept 2 bases outside the gene matches. Germline-derived CDR1 and CDR2 are SGHRS and YFSETQ. The CDR3 covers 15 residues. The CDR3 DNA follows: TGCGCCAGCAGCAGGGGACAGGGGGACACCGGGGAGCTGTTTTTT. The encoded protein is CASSRGQGDTGELFF.

V and J are TRBV5-1 and TRBJ1-5; D may be TRBD1 (6 bases). This CDR3 comprises 15 residues. Germline V gene data show CDR1 as SGHRS and CDR2 as YFSETQ. V gave up 4 bases and J gave up 3 bases, with 14 bases separating them. The CDR3 nucleotides are TGCGCCAGCAGCCCCGAGGGGGGGGACAATCAGCCCCAGCATTTT. This codes for CASSPEGGDNQPQHF.

The J gene is TRBJ2-5, the V gene TRBV4-2; D not certain. From germline, CDR1 is LGHNA and CDR2 YNFKEQ. Trimming took 0 bases from V and 5 from J, leaving 7 bases between them. There are 13 residues in the CDR3. CDR3 residues: CASSQDVAETQYF. DNA of the CDR3: TGTGCCAGCAGCCAAGACGTCGCGGAGACCCAGTACTTC.

The rearrangement joins TRBV5-6 to TRBJ2-1; TRBD2 matches 8 bases. The CDR3 has 16 amino acids. The V gene's germline CDR1 is SGHDT and CDR2 YYEEEE. V lost 0 bases and J lost 6; bases outside the gene matches: 8. CDR3 amino acids: CASSLAGGARSNEQFF. As DNA, the CDR3 is TGTGCCAGCAGCTTGGCCGGGGGGGCGCGGTCCAATGAGCAGTTCTTC. Full variable domain (remainder filled in from reference TRBV5-6 and TRBJ2-1): DAGVTQSPTHLIKTRGQQVTLRCSPKSGHDTVSWYQQALGQGPQFIFQYYEEEERQRGNFPDRFSGHQFPNYSSELNVNALLLGDSALYLCASSLAGGARSNEQFFGPGTRLTVL.

This clone occurred a few times. The junction differs from germline at one of its ends, possibly a read error. CDR3 DNA sequence: TGCAGCGTTAAAGAGCGGGAGGGGTTTCGCGAGCAGTACTTC. Its translation: CSVKEREGFREQYF. This chain links TRBV29-1 with TRBJ2-7; the match to TRBD2 covers 10 bases. The germline V gene has CDR1 SQVTM and CDR2 ANQGSEA. CDR3 length: 14 amino acids.

This clone was observed a few times. This chain links TRBV6-1 with TRBJ2-7; the D gene is possibly TRBD2 (6 bases). Germline loops: CDR1 MNHNS, CDR2 SASEGT. Trimming left V 8 bases short and J 4 bases short, with 12 bases between. This CDR3 has 12 residues. Written as DNA, the CDR3 is TGTGCCAGCCTAGCGAGATCGTACGAGCAGTACTTC. It encodes CASLARSYEQYF.

The V call is TRBV4-1, the J call TRBJ2-5; 9 bases match TRBD1. Germline V gene sequence: CDR1 MGHRA, CDR2 YSYEKL. The CDR3 runs 15 residues. Trimming removed 1 base from V and 4 bases from J; junction bases left unmatched: 4. The CDR3 region has the DNA TGCGCCAGCAGCCAAGGGGGACAGGGATTAGAGACCCAGTACTTC. Translating gives CASSQGGQGLETQYF.

The rearrangement uses TRBV6-5 and TRBJ2-7; TRBD2 aligns across 13 bases. The CDR3 loop spans 14 amino acids. Losses at the gene ends were 6 bases for V and 5 bases for J; bases not matched to a gene: 4. CDR1 and CDR2 from the germline V gene are MNHEY and SVGAGI. The CDR3 DNA reads as TGTGCCAGCAGGGCCGGGACTAGCGGGGACGAGCAGTACTTC. Its protein product is CASRAGTSGDEQYF.

This rearrangement joins TRBV7-9 to TRBJ2-7; 7 bases fit TRBD1. CDR1 and CDR2 from the germline V gene are SEHNR and FQNEAQ (reference sequence). CDR3 size: 16 residues. V lost 5 bases and J lost 0; bases outside the gene matches: 10. CDR3 protein: CASSGKQGSSSYEQYF. The CDR3 DNA is TGTGCCAGCAGCGGAAAACAGGGGAGTAGCTCCTACGAGCAGTACTTC. Drawing the rest from reference TRBV7-9 and TRBJ2-7, the complete variable domain is DTGVSQNPRHKITKRGQNVTFRCDPISEHNRLYWYRQTLGQGPEFLTYFQNEAQLEKSRLLSDRFSAERPKGSFSTLEIQRTEQGDSAMYLCASSGKQGSSSYEQYFGPGTRLTVT.

The gene calls are TRBV7-2 and TRBJ2-5; TRBD1 matches at 10 bases. Germline assignment: CDR1 SGHTA and CDR2 FQGNSA. V lost 5 bases, J lost 7 bases, and 10 bases stayed unmatched. The CDR3 has 15 amino acids. The CDR3 DNA reads TGTGCCAGCAGCGGACCGACAGGGGGCACAGGGACCCAGTACTTC. This sequence encodes CASSGPTGGTGTQYF.

This clone was seen more than once but under ten times. The CDR3 region is CASSFWTSGSIGHEQFF. CDR3 DNA sequence: TGTGCCAGCAGCTTTTGGACTAGCGGGAGTATAGGCCATGAGCAGTTCTTC. This chain joins TRBV13 and TRBJ2-1, with 13 bases aligning to TRBD2. The V and J ends lost 3 bases and 8 bases, in that order; junction bases with no gene match: 10. CDR1 is PRHDT, CDR2 FYEKMQ, per germline (reference sequence). The length of the CDR3 is 17 residues.

The rearrangement links TRBV4-1 to TRBJ2-2; D is possibly TRBD2 (6 bases). The CDR3 is made up of 15 amino acids. Looked up from germline, CDR1 is MGHRA and CDR2 is YSYEKL. The CDR3 DNA is TGCGCTGGGGGAGGAGCGGGCAACCCCGTCGGGGAGCTGTTTTTT. Its protein is CAGGGAGNPVGELFF.

The chain employs TRBV2 and TRBJ1-3, with 7 nucleotides matching TRBD1. This CDR3 is built from 13 residues. The ends lost 9 bases at V and 0 bases at J; junction bases unmatched: 2. Germline-derived CDR1 and CDR2 are SNHLY and FYNNEI. The CDR3 sequence is CASGDSSGNTIYF. CDR3 nucleotide sequence: TGTGCCAGTGGGGACAGCTCTGGAAACACCATATATTTT.

The chain couples TRBV19 to TRBJ1-5; 8 bases are shared with TRBD1. There are 15 residues in the CDR3. The trim removed 3 bases at V and 1 base at J, leaving 2 bases unmatched. Germline CDR1 reads LNHDA; CDR2 reads SQIVND (reference sequence). As DNA, the CDR3 is TGTGCCAGTAGTATCTGGACAGGGAGCAATCAGCCCCAGCATTTT. It codes for CASSIWTGSNQPQHF.

J is TRBJ1-4 and V is TRBV5-1, with no clear D. CDR3 length: 19 amino acids. Germline lookup yields CDR1 SGHRS and CDR2 YFSETQ. V gave up 0 bases and J gave up 0 bases, with 18 bases separating them. The CDR3 sequence: CASSLGNRATSATNEKLFF. The CDR3 DNA is TGCGCCAGCAGCTTGGGAAACAGAGCTACCTCTGCAACTAATGAAAAACTGTTTTTT.

This clone was observed once. The V gene is TRBV6-1, the J gene TRBJ2-7; 9 bases are shared with TRBD1. Germline CDR1 is MNHNS and CDR2 is SASEGT. CDR3 length equals 16 residues. With V trimmed by 0 bases and J by 1 base, 4 bases remained unmatched. The CDR3 DNA sequence: TGTGCCAGCAGTGAAGCCGGGACAGGGCGGTCCTACGAGCAGTACTTC. Translating it yields CASSEAGTGRSYEQYF.

In its sample, this clone was seen a few times. The chain combines TRBV28 with TRBJ1-6, with 7 bases that match TRBD1. The J segment lost 7 bases and the V segment lost 3 bases, leaving 3 bases of the junction unmatched. CDR1 MDHEN and CDR2 SYDVKM come from the germline V gene. This CDR3 has 14 residues. The CDR3 reads CASSFRDRNSPLHF. CDR3 DNA sequence: TGTGCCAGCAGTTTCCGGGACAGAAATTCACCCCTCCACTTT.

The rearrangement uses TRBV6-6 and TRBJ2-1; TRBD2 matches at 8 bases. The CDR3 is 15 amino acids. V gave up 0 bases and J gave up 6 bases; unmatched junction bases: 4. Per germline, CDR1 MNHNY and CDR2 SVGAGI (reference sequence). The CDR3 is CASSYSRGGLNEQFF. CDR3 in DNA: TGTGCCAGCAGTTACTCCCGGGGGGGCCTCAATGAGCAGTTCTTC.

J is TRBJ2-7 and V is TRBV11-2; D remains ambiguous. The length of the CDR3 is 13 residues. The germline V gene encodes CDR1 SGHAT and CDR2 FQNNGV. The V gene lost 0 bases and the J gene lost 7 bases, with 10 bases spanning the gap. This CDR3 is CASSLEWLWEQYF. CDR3 DNA sequence: TGTGCCAGCAGCTTAGAATGGCTTTGGGAGCAGTACTTC.

The rearrangement uses TRBV5-1 and TRBJ1-2; 8 bases match TRBD1. This CDR3 contains 15 residues. V gave up 3 bases and J gave up 5 bases; unmatched junction bases: 9. Germline V CDR1 and CDR2: SGHRS, YFSETQ. CDR3 sequence: CASSYGQGGGYGYTF. The CDR3 DNA sequence: TGCGCCAGCAGCTACGGACAGGGAGGCGGATATGGCTACACCTTC.

The rearrangement joins TRBV5-1 to TRBJ2-7, with a possible D match to TRBD2 (6 bases). The V gene's germline CDR1 is SGHRS and CDR2 YFSETQ. The CDR3 loop spans 15 amino acids. Trimming took off 4 bases at V and 5 bases at J, with 19 bases between the two ends. The CDR3 bases are TGCGCCAGCAGCCGGGAGCCTAGCATTCACGACGAGCAGTACTTC. Amino acid sequence: CASSREPSIHDEQYF.

CDR3 sequence reads: CASSAGPSGVSEQFF. CDR3 DNA sequence: TGTGCCAGCAGCGCTGGACCTAGCGGGGTCAGTGAGCAGTTCTTC. The chain combines TRBV7-2 with TRBJ2-1, with 9 bases identical to TRBD2. From germline, CDR1 is SGHTA and CDR2 FQGNSA. This CDR3 is 15 amino acids long. Trimming took 5 bases from V and 9 from J; bases not matched to a gene: 11. Full variable domain (remainder filled in from reference TRBV7-2 and TRBJ2-1): GAGVSQSPSNKVTEKGKDVELRCDPISGHTALYWYRQSLGQGLEFLIYFQGNSAPDKSGLPSDRFSAERTGGSVSTLTIQRTQQEDSAVYLCASSAGPSGVSEQFFGPGTRLTVL.

The chain recombines TRBV7-8 with TRBJ1-5; D uncertain. CDR1 is SGHVS and CDR2 is FQNEAQ in the germline V gene. V was shortened by 1 base and J by 6 bases, with 10 bases between the two germline ends. The CDR3 spans 14 residues. The CDR3 bases are TGTGCCAGCAGCTTAGAGGTTTCGGGTCAGCCCCAGCATTTT. Protein: CASSLEVSGQPQHF.

The chain combines TRBV28 with TRBJ2-3; TRBD2 might be the D (6 bases). This CDR3 is 19 amino acids long. Per the germline V gene, CDR1 is MDHEN and CDR2 is SYDVKM. V was cut by 1 base and J by 6 bases, with 26 bases left in between. The DNA of the CDR3 is TGTGCCAGCAGTTTATCCCCAGGATGGCGGGATTCGTCGGGTGATACGCAGTATTTT. Protein product: CASSLSPGWRDSSGDTQYF.

The chain has TRBV7-2 and TRBJ2-3, with D possibly matching TRBD1 (6 bases). V lost 1 base, J lost 4 bases, and 15 bases lay in between. This CDR3 region has 16 residues. Germline CDR1 is SGHTA and CDR2 is FQGNSA. DNA for the CDR3: TGTGCCAGCAGCTTAGATACAGGGAGAAGGGCAGATACGCAGTATTTT. It yields the protein CASSLDTGRRADTQYF.